What follows are 16 T cell receptor beta chains derived from one specimen sequenced in a study of Graves' ophthalmopathy and Graves' hyperthyroidism. Amplification from RNA transcripts yielded the TCR beta CDR3 regions. The first-round RT-PCR employed HTBI primers together with the Qiagen OneStep RT-PCR kit. A multiplex PCR was then performed as the second round. Using its own MiXCR run on the multiplex PCR reads, TCRdb lists one record per CDR3 protein. The sample includes about 480,000 distinct CDR3 sequences, under 15% of them seen just once. The specimen sequenced was blood. These receptor sequences come from a woman under 40 with Graves' ophthalmopathy.

This clonotype was seen only a few times. The rearrangement joins TRBV11-2 to TRBJ2-5; D is perhaps TRBD2 (6 bases). The V end lost 2 bases, the J end lost 6 bases, and 19 bases lay between the germline ends. Germline CDR1 reads SGHAT; CDR2 reads FQNNGV. This CDR3 is built from 16 residues. DNA for the CDR3: TGTGCCAGCAGCTTATCGCTCCAGACTAGTGAAAAGACCCAGTACTTC. Its protein is CASSLSLQTSEKTQYF.

At least ten counts were recorded for this clonotype. The genes are TRBV12-3 or TRBV12-4 and TRBJ2-7, with D possibly being TRBD1 (5 bases). The CDR3 has 16 amino acids. V was trimmed by 3 bases and J by 3 bases, leaving 18 bases between them. CDR3 DNA: TGTGCCAGCAGTTTTACGGAAACCAGGGAAAACTACGAGCAGTACTTC. It translates to CASSFTETRENYEQYF.

This clonotype was counted at least ten times. J is TRBJ2-5 and V is TRBV20-1; no reliable D call. This CDR3 is built from 12 residues. The germline gives CDR1 DFQATT, CDR2 SNEGSKA (reference sequence). V lost 3 bases and J lost 5, with 10 bases in between. The CDR3 sequence: CSASGAQETQYF. As DNA, the CDR3 is TGCAGTGCTAGCGGTGCCCAGGAGACCCAGTACTTC.

The rearrangement uses TRBV6-1 and TRBJ1-1; D perhaps matches TRBD1 (6 bases). With 4 bases removed from V and 4 bases from J, the gap between germline ends came to 10 bases. Germline CDR1 is MNHNS and CDR2 is SASEGT. This CDR3 is built from 13 residues. The CDR3 region has the DNA TGTGCCAGCAGTGCAGGACAGTCCACTGAAGCTTTCTTT. The encoded protein is CASSAGQSTEAFF.

At least ten counts were recorded for this clonotype. The chain uses TRBV30 and TRBJ1-3; D is possibly TRBD1 (5 bases). The CDR3 is 14 amino acids. The V gene lost 2 bases and the J gene lost 2 bases, with 10 bases spanning the gap. Germline V lookup: CDR1 GTSNPN, CDR2 SVGIG (reference sequence). CDR3 nucleotide sequence: TGTGCCTGGAGTAGGCAGGGCGCTGGAAACACCATATATTTT. It yields the protein CAWSRQGAGNTIYF.

The chain recombines TRBV12-3 or TRBV12-4 with TRBJ1-1, with D perhaps TRBD1 (6 bases). V was cut by 5 bases and J by 0 bases, with 13 bases left in between. CDR3 length: 15 amino acids. CDR3 amino acids: CASSIPGQMNTEAFF. The CDR3 DNA is TGTGCCAGCAGTATTCCGGGACAAATGAACACTGAAGCTTTCTTT.

This clonotype has ten or more counts. V and J are TRBV5-8 and TRBJ2-7; no clear D gene. Trimming removed 4 bases at V and 4 bases at J, with 18 bases between. From germline, CDR1 is SGHTS and CDR2 YDEGEE. CDR3 length: 15 amino acids. CDR3 loop: CASSPLKGIKYEQYF. The CDR3 DNA sequence: TGTGCCAGCAGCCCTCTTAAGGGTATTAAGTACGAGCAGTACTTC.

This clonotype was seen many times. This CDR3 is CATSDLNFYGYTF. The CDR3 coding sequence is TGTGCCACCAGTGATTTAAACTTCTATGGCTACACCTTC. The chain recombines TRBV24-1 with TRBJ1-2, with D uncertain. The CDR3 covers 13 residues. Germline loops: CDR1 KGHDR, CDR2 SFDVKD. Trimming took off 1 base at V and 4 bases at J, with 6 bases between the two ends.

This clonotype was observed at least ten times. The V and J genes are TRBV12-3 or TRBV12-4 and TRBJ1-2; no firm D call. The CDR3 is made up of 13 amino acids. Trimming pared 5 bases from V and 2 bases from J, leaving 9 bases between. DNA for the CDR3: TGTGCCAGCAGTCCGTGGCAGAACTATGGCTACACCTTC. Translated, it gives CASSPWQNYGYTF.

The chain recombines TRBV6-5 with TRBJ1-1; D is undetermined. Trimming stripped 2 bases from V and 4 bases from J, with 11 bases between. This CDR3 is built from 14 residues. Germline V gene sequence: CDR1 MNHEY, CDR2 SVGAGI. CDR3 protein: CASSYGGVITEAFF. For the CDR3, the DNA is TGTGCCAGCAGTTACGGTGGGGTAATCACTGAAGCTTTCTTT.

The chain uses TRBV12-3 or TRBV12-4 and TRBJ1-1, with D unclear. With 7 bases removed from V and 4 bases from J, the gap between germline ends came to 16 bases. The CDR3 consists of 14 residues. The DNA for the CDR3 is TGTGCCAGCACCTCCCCAGGTCTTGCCACTGAAGCTTTCTTT. This sequence encodes CASTSPGLATEAFF.

The rearrangement joins TRBV6-1 to TRBJ1-2, with D unclear. Trimming shortened V by 7 bases and J by 3 bases, and 12 bases separated the two germline ends. This CDR3 comprises 13 residues. Germline CDR1 is MNHNS and CDR2 is SASEGT. CDR3 residues: CASTAIPDYGYTF. The DNA of the CDR3 is TGTGCCAGCACGGCCATCCCTGACTATGGCTACACCTTC.

This clonotype was recorded many times. The J gene is TRBJ1-3, the V gene TRBV28; D is possibly TRBD1 (6 bases). The CDR3 runs to 15 residues. The germline CDR1 and CDR2 sequences are MDHEN and SYDVKM. The germline V and J ends were trimmed by 5 bases and 6 bases, with 17 bases remaining between them. Here the CDR3 DNA reads TGTGCCAGCAGTCCGACAGGCGGCTACGAAAACACCATATATTTT. Amino acid sequence: CASSPTGGYENTIYF.

In the case of this clonotype: A far larger clone differs by one base, so this is likely a read error. The conserved phenylalanine or tryptophan is not found at the CDR3 terminus, so this likely reflects a read error. The chain links TRBV6-1 to TRBJ1-1, with D uncertain. V was shortened by 5 bases and J by 3 bases, with 7 bases between the two germline ends. The CDR3 length is 12 residues. CDR1 is MNHNS and CDR2 is SASEGT in the germline V gene. The CDR3 coding sequence is TGTGCCAGCAGTCTCTCAGACACTGAAGCTTTCTAT. Protein product: CASSLSDTEAFY.

This clonotype was seen ten or more times. The chain employs TRBV20-1 and TRBJ2-6, with D possibly matching TRBD1 (5 bases). The V gene lost 5 bases and the J gene lost 1 base, with 9 bases spanning the gap. This CDR3 has 14 amino acids. Germline assignment: CDR1 DFQATT and CDR2 SNEGSKA (reference sequence). The CDR3 is CSAYQGSGANVLTF. DNA for the CDR3: TGCAGTGCTTATCAGGGATCTGGGGCCAACGTCCTGACTTTC.

Many counts were recorded for this clonotype. This chain joins TRBV7-9 and TRBJ1-1, with a weak D call TRBD1 (5 bases). Germline-derived CDR1 and CDR2 are SEHNR and FQNEAQ (reference sequence). V dropped 2 bases and J dropped 4 bases, with 11 bases sitting between them. This CDR3 has 14 amino acids. The CDR3 here is CASSLLGDGTEAFF. The DNA for the CDR3 is TGTGCCAGCAGCTTATTGGGGGACGGCACTGAAGCTTTCTTT.